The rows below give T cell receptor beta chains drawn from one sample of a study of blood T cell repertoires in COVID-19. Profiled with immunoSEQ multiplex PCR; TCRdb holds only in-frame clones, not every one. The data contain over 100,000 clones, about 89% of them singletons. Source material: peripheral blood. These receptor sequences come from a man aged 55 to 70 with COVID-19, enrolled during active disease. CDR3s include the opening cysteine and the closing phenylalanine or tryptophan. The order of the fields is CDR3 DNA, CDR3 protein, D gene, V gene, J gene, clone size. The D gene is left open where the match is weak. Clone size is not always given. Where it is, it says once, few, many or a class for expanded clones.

CDR3 DNA: TGTGCCAGCAGCCCTGACAGGGGGTCCTACGAGCAGTACTTC
CDR3 protein: CASSPDRGSYEQYF
D gene: TRBD1
V gene: TRBV7-3
J gene: TRBJ2-7
clone size: NA

CDR3 DNA: TGTGCCAGCAGCGTAGTTGCTAGTATAGGCACAGATACGCAGTATTTT
CDR3 protein: CASSVVASIGTDTQYF
D gene: NA
V gene: TRBV9
J gene: TRBJ2-3
clone size: NA

CDR3 DNA: TGCGCCAGCAGCTTACAGGGCGGACCCCCATATGGCTACACCTTC
CDR3 protein: CASSLQGGPPYGYTF
D gene: NA
V gene: TRBV5-1
J gene: TRBJ1-2
clone size: NA

CDR3 DNA: TGTGCCAGCAGTCGGACGGAGAACACCATATATTTT
CDR3 protein: CASSRTENTIYF
D gene: NA
V gene: TRBV6-6
J gene: TRBJ1-3
clone size: NA

CDR3 DNA: TGCGCCAGCAGCTTGGCCCGGGTGGCTAATGAAAAACTGTTTTTT
CDR3 protein: CASSLARVANEKLFF
D gene: NA
V gene: TRBV5-1
J gene: TRBJ1-4
clone size: NA

CDR3 DNA: TGTGCCAGCTCACCGAGAGACAGGGGATCGGTCACCGGGGAGCTGTTTTTT
CDR3 protein: CASSPRDRGSVTGELFF
D gene: TRBD1
V gene: TRBV18
J gene: TRBJ2-2
clone size: NA

CDR3 DNA: TGTGCCAGCAGCTCTCGGGGGTACTACAATGAGCAGTTCTTC
CDR3 protein: CASSSRGYYNEQFF
D gene: NA
V gene: TRBV14
J gene: TRBJ2-1
clone size: once

CDR3 DNA: TGTGCCAGCAGTTACTCGACAACAATTAATTCACCCCTCCACTTT
CDR3 protein: CASSYSTTINSPLHF
D gene: NA
V gene: TRBV6-5
J gene: TRBJ1-6
clone size: NA

CDR3 DNA: TGTGCCAGCAGTTACGACAGGGTAGCCTACGAGCAGTACTTC
CDR3 protein: CASSYDRVAYEQYF
D gene: TRBD1
V gene: TRBV6-5
J gene: TRBJ2-7
clone size: NA

CDR3 DNA: TGTGCCAGCAGAAAAAGACAGGGGATTTTGGGCGGCTACACCTTC
CDR3 protein: CASRKRQGILGGYTF
D gene: TRBD1
V gene: TRBV6-5
J gene: TRBJ1-2
clone size: NA

CDR3 DNA: TGTGCCAGCAGCATGGGACAGGGGGCTGCTGGCTACACCTTC
CDR3 protein: CASSMGQGAAGYTF
D gene: TRBD1
V gene: TRBV5-8
J gene: TRBJ1-2
clone size: NA

CDR3 DNA: TGTGCCAGCAGACCCCCGGGGATGAACACTGAAGCTTTCTTT
CDR3 protein: CASRPPGMNTEAFF
D gene: NA
V gene: TRBV27
J gene: TRBJ1-1
clone size: NA

CDR3 DNA: TGTGCCAGCAGCCATATTCGCGACAGGGTACACATTCAGTACTTC
CDR3 protein: CASSHIRDRVHIQYF
D gene: TRBD1
V gene: TRBV3-1/TRBV3-2
J gene: TRBJ2-4
clone size: NA

CDR3 DNA: TGTGCCTGGTCCGGGGGACGTCTCTATGGCTACACCTTC
CDR3 protein: CAWSGGRLYGYTF
D gene: NA
V gene: TRBV30
J gene: TRBJ1-2
clone size: NA

CDR3 DNA: TGTGCCAGCAGAGACAGGAACACTGAAGCTTTCTTT
CDR3 protein: CASRDRNTEAFF
D gene: NA
V gene: TRBV7-9
J gene: TRBJ1-1
clone size: NA

CDR3 DNA: TGTGCCTGGAACGGACAGGGGGTTGGTCAGCCCCAGCATTTT
CDR3 protein: CAWNGQGVGQPQHF
D gene: TRBD1
V gene: TRBV30
J gene: TRBJ1-5
clone size: NA

CDR3 DNA: TGTGCCAGCAGCTTCGGACTAGCAGGCACCGGGGAGCTGTTTTTT
CDR3 protein: CASSFGLAGTGELFF
D gene: TRBD2
V gene: TRBV7-2
J gene: TRBJ2-2
clone size: NA

CDR3 DNA: TGTGCCAGCAGCCCTCTAGCGGGGCCCCAGTTCTTC
CDR3 protein: CASSPLAGPQFF
D gene: NA
V gene: TRBV21-1
J gene: TRBJ2-1
clone size: NA

CDR3 DNA: TGTGCCAGCAGCCTGACTACCCAGCGTGGCTACACCTTC
CDR3 protein: CASSLTTQRGYTF
D gene: NA
V gene: TRBV5-8
J gene: TRBJ1-2
clone size: NA

CDR3 DNA: TGTGCCAGTAGTCAGGGTACTGGGGCCAACGTCCTGACTTTC
CDR3 protein: CASSQGTGANVLTF
D gene: NA
V gene: TRBV19
J gene: TRBJ2-6
clone size: NA

CDR3 DNA: TGTGCCAGCAGTATAACAGGGGGTCATGGCTACACCTTC
CDR3 protein: CASSITGGHGYTF
D gene: TRBD1
V gene: TRBV6-5
J gene: TRBJ1-2
clone size: NA

CDR3 DNA: TGTGCCAGCAGTCGAGGGGACAGTTATGGCTACACCTTC
CDR3 protein: CASSRGDSYGYTF
D gene: TRBD1
V gene: TRBV12-3/TRBV12-4
J gene: TRBJ1-2
clone size: NA

CDR3 DNA: TGCGCCAGCAGTGCCCGAGGGACAGGGGGCGAGCGAGAAAAACTGTTTTTT
CDR3 protein: CASSARGTGGEREKLFF
D gene: TRBD1
V gene: TRBV10-2
J gene: TRBJ1-4
clone size: NA

CDR3 DNA: TGTGCCAGCAGTGAACAGGACTCAGCTTTCTTT
CDR3 protein: CASSEQDSAFF
D gene: NA
V gene: TRBV25-1
J gene: TRBJ1-1
clone size: NA

CDR3 DNA: TGTGCCAGCAGCGTAGAGCGGGTGATCTATAGCAATCAGCCCCAGCATTTT
CDR3 protein: CASSVERVIYSNQPQHF
D gene: NA
V gene: TRBV9
J gene: TRBJ1-5
clone size: NA

CDR3 DNA: TGTGCCAGCAGCTTAGCGACAGGGAGTAATGAAAAACTGTTTTTT
CDR3 protein: CASSLATGSNEKLFF
D gene: TRBD1
V gene: TRBV7-9
J gene: TRBJ1-4
clone size: NA

CDR3 DNA: TGTGCCAGCAGTTTAGCCGGGACAGGGTCCGAAAAACTGTTTTTT
CDR3 protein: CASSLAGTGSEKLFF
D gene: TRBD1
V gene: TRBV28
J gene: TRBJ1-4
clone size: NA

CDR3 DNA: TGTGCCAGCAGCGTAGCCCCGACTAGCGGGGGGGATACGCAGTATTTT
CDR3 protein: CASSVAPTSGGDTQYF
D gene: TRBD2
V gene: TRBV9
J gene: TRBJ2-3
clone size: NA

CDR3 DNA: TGTGCCAGCAGTTCCCCTTCGGACAGGGATGGCTACGAGCAGTACTTC
CDR3 protein: CASSSPSDRDGYEQYF
D gene: TRBD1
V gene: TRBV6-2/TRBV6-3
J gene: TRBJ2-7
clone size: NA

CDR3 DNA: TGTGCCACCGCAGGGGGCAATAATTCACCCCTCCACTTT
CDR3 protein: CATAGGNNSPLHF
D gene: TRBD1
V gene: TRBV19
J gene: TRBJ1-6
clone size: NA

CDR3 DNA: TGTGCCAGCAGTTTAACAGGGGCTCTCAATCAGCCCCAGCATTTT
CDR3 protein: CASSLTGALNQPQHF
D gene: TRBD1
V gene: TRBV28
J gene: TRBJ1-5
clone size: NA

CDR3 DNA: TGCGCCAGCAGCCGTTCACAGGGGATGAACACTGAAGCTTTCTTT
CDR3 protein: CASSRSQGMNTEAFF
D gene: TRBD1
V gene: TRBV4-1
J gene: TRBJ1-1
clone size: NA

CDR3 DNA: TGTGCCAGCAGCCGTAGCGGGACTAGCACAGATACGCAGTATTTT
CDR3 protein: CASSRSGTSTDTQYF
D gene: TRBD2
V gene: TRBV6-5
J gene: TRBJ2-3
clone size: NA

CDR3 DNA: TGTGCCAGCAGTTACTCGCACAGGGGGGGGACTGAAGCTTTCTTT
CDR3 protein: CASSYSHRGGTEAFF
D gene: TRBD1
V gene: TRBV6-8
J gene: TRBJ1-1
clone size: NA

CDR3 DNA: TGTGCCAGCAGCCCAACGGGACTACGCGCTTCCGAGCAGTACTTC
CDR3 protein: CASSPTGLRASEQYF
D gene: TRBD2
V gene: TRBV6-5
J gene: TRBJ2-7
clone size: NA

CDR3 DNA: TGTGCCAGTAGTATTGGCCGCTCTGGAAACACCATATATTTT
CDR3 protein: CASSIGRSGNTIYF
D gene: NA
V gene: TRBV19
J gene: TRBJ1-3
clone size: once

CDR3 DNA: TGTGCCAGCTCACCCCGGGCGGGGGGGCCAGATACGCAGTATTTT
CDR3 protein: CASSPRAGGPDTQYF
D gene: TRBD2
V gene: TRBV18
J gene: TRBJ2-3
clone size: NA

CDR3 DNA: TGTGCCAGCAGCCTCGGGAGAAATCAGCCCCAGCATTTT
CDR3 protein: CASSLGRNQPQHF
D gene: NA
V gene: TRBV5-6
J gene: TRBJ1-5
clone size: few

CDR3 DNA: TGTGCCAGCAAGGGGGGGTTGGCGAACACTGAAGCTTTCTTT
CDR3 protein: CASKGGLANTEAFF
D gene: NA
V gene: TRBV6-5
J gene: TRBJ1-1
clone size: NA

CDR3 DNA: TGTGCCAGCAGCCTAGAAGGTGATAGCGGGGGGGGAGAGACCCAGTACTTC
CDR3 protein: CASSLEGDSGGGETQYF
D gene: TRBD2
V gene: TRBV5-4
J gene: TRBJ2-5
clone size: NA

CDR3 DNA: TGTGCCAGCAGCTTAGACGCAGGGAACTATGGCTACACCTTC
CDR3 protein: CASSLDAGNYGYTF
D gene: NA
V gene: TRBV11-2
J gene: TRBJ1-2
clone size: few

CDR3 DNA: TGCGCCAGCAGCTTGGCTAGCGGGGGGGCCGATGAGCAGTTCTTC
CDR3 protein: CASSLASGGADEQFF
D gene: TRBD2
V gene: TRBV5-1
J gene: TRBJ2-1
clone size: NA

CDR3 DNA: TGTGCCAGTCGACAGGGGCCCATGAACACTGAAGCTTTCTTT
CDR3 protein: CASRQGPMNTEAFF
D gene: TRBD1
V gene: TRBV19
J gene: TRBJ1-1
clone size: NA